A single sample gave rise to the 11 T cell receptor beta chains below, sequenced in a study of blood T cell repertoires in COVID-19. Sequenced by immunoSEQ multiplex PCR; TCRdb stores in-frame clones only, minus some. The data hold 250,000 to 350,000 clones, with approximately 89% observed a single time. The specimen sequenced was peripheral blood. These receptors came from a woman between 45 and 65 years old who had recovered from COVID-19.

The chain recombines TRBV5-1 with TRBJ1-2; the D gene is possibly TRBD1 (6 bases). The CDR3 contains 16 residues. V was clipped by 0 bases and J by 0 bases, with 12 bases between them. CDR1 is SGHRS, CDR2 YFSETQ, per germline. DNA of the CDR3: TGCGCCAGCAGCTTGGAGCCGGGACAAGCTAACTATGGCTACACCTTC. As protein: CASSLEPGQANYGYTF. Variable domain in full (rest from reference TRBV5-1 and TRBJ1-2): KAGVTQTPRYLIKTRGQQVTLSCSPISGHRSVSWYQQTPGQGLQFLFEYFSETQRNKGNFPGRFSGRQFSNSRSEMNVSTLELGDSALYLCASSLEPGQANYGYTFGSGTRLTVV.

V usage is TRBV6-5 and J usage is TRBJ1-2, with TRBD1 identical over 7 bases. CDR1 and CDR2 from the germline V gene are MNHEY and SVGAGI. Trimming cost V 6 bases and J 3 bases; bases outside gene matches: 1. The length of the CDR3 is 12 residues. The CDR3 DNA is TGTGCCAGCAGCACAGGGGACTATGGCTACACCTTC. This codes for CASSTGDYGYTF.

CDR3 protein: CASTSGRGQYNSPLHF. CDR3 sequence (DNA): TGTGCCAGCACCTCGGGGAGGGGCCAGTATAATTCACCCCTCCACTTT. V gene TRBV27 combines with J gene TRBJ1-6; D is possibly TRBD1 (5 bases). V lost 7 bases and J 4 bases, leaving 17 bases between the germline ends. This CDR3 contains 16 residues. CDR1 and CDR2 from the germline V gene are MNHEY and SMNVEV (reference sequence).

CDR3 DNA: TGTGCCAGCAGTGCGGGACAGGGGCCTTACAATGAGCAGTTCTTC. Translated, it gives CASSAGQGPYNEQFF. The chain recombines TRBV6-6 with TRBJ2-1; TRBD1 matches 10 bases. With 5 bases clipped from V and 4 bases from J, the junction kept 5 bases outside the gene matches. CDR3 length: 15 amino acids. The germline V gene encodes CDR1 MNHNY and CDR2 SVGAGI (reference sequence).

This clone was counted a few times. The chain couples TRBV5-5 to TRBJ2-1; TRBD1 might be the D (6 bases). Deletions cut 2 bases from V and 1 base from J, with 10 bases between. CDR3 length: 15 residues. Germline V gene sequence: CDR1 SGHKS, CDR2 YYEKEE (reference sequence). The CDR3 is CASSLTGTSYNEQFF. CDR3 in DNA: TGTGCCAGCAGCTTAACCGGGACATCCTACAATGAGCAGTTCTTC.

The rearrangement joins TRBV10-1 to TRBJ2-2; D gene unclear. Germline V gives CDR1 WNHNN, CDR2 SYGVQD (reference sequence). V was shortened by 0 bases and J by 0 bases, with 8 bases between the two germline ends. The CDR3 contains 16 residues. DNA of the CDR3: TGCGCCAGCAGTGAGTCGCGAACCGCGAACACCGGGGAGCTGTTTTTT. Translated, it gives CASSESRTANTGELFF.

This clone has only one observation. Written as DNA, the CDR3 is TGCAGCGGTAGTGAGGGACAGCCTTACGAGCAGTACTTC. It encodes CSGSEGQPYEQYF. The gene calls are TRBV29-1 and TRBJ2-7; the match to TRBD1 covers 7 bases. The germline CDR1 and CDR2 sequences are SQVTM and ANQGSEA. This CDR3 comprises 13 residues. The ends lost 7 bases at V and 4 bases at J; junction bases unmatched: 10.

The rearrangement joins TRBV19 to TRBJ1-2; D gene uncertain. CDR1 and CDR2 (germline): LNHDA, SQIVND (reference sequence). Trimming removed 6 bases at V and 5 bases at J, with 19 bases between. The CDR3 has 15 amino acids. The CDR3: CASSEEAVNWYGYTF. The CDR3 DNA follows: TGTGCCAGTAGCGAAGAGGCGGTGAATTGGTATGGCTACACCTTC. Based on the CDR3 plus reference TRBV19 and TRBJ1-2, the full variable domain is DGGITQSPKYLFRKEGQNVTLSCEQNLNHDAMYWYRQDPGQGLRLIYYSQIVNDFQKGDIAEGYSVSREKKESFPLTVTSAQKNPTAFYLCASSEEAVNWYGYTFGSGTRLTVV.

The V gene is TRBV29-1, the J gene TRBJ1-2, with 11 positions matching TRBD1. Per germline, CDR1 SQVTM and CDR2 ANQGSEA. The CDR3 loop spans 13 amino acids. V lost 4 bases, J lost 10 bases, and 8 bases stayed unmatched. The CDR3 protein is CSVGTGQGEVYTF. The CDR3 coding sequence is TGCAGCGTTGGGACGGGACAGGGGGAAGTCTACACCTTC.

The chain has TRBV6-2 or TRBV6-3 and TRBJ1-1; D uncertain. Trimming took off 0 bases at V and 0 bases at J, with 8 bases between the two ends. CDR3 length: 15 residues. The germline CDR1 and CDR2 sequences are MNHEY and SVGEGT. CDR3 coding DNA: TGTGCCAGCAGTTACTCTAGCAGATTGAACACTGAAGCTTTCTTT. Its protein product is CASSYSSRLNTEAFF.

Regarding this clone: The junction and the germline gene differ at one end; a read error may be behind it. CDR3 in DNA: TGTGCCAGTAGTTTCGACTACAGTGAGCAGTTCTTC. Its protein is CASSFDYSEQFF. The chain combines TRBV19 with TRBJ2-1, with D perhaps matching TRBD2 (5 bases). CDR1 LNHDA and CDR2 SQIVND come from the germline V gene (reference sequence). CDR3 length: 12 amino acids.